The rows below give T cell receptor beta chains drawn from one sample of a study of response to subunit inactivated influenza vaccine. TCRdb re-called the RT-PCR reads through MiXCR, storing one row per CDR3 protein. This repertoire shows 500,000 to 550,000 distinct CDR3 sequences, around 21% found once; its top ten account for under 3.5%. These data also formed part of another study, on T cells expressing NK-cell markers.

The sample here was CD4+ T cells sorted from PBMCs, taken 11 to 12 days after vaccination. Every receptor here comes from a man between 50 and 59 years old who received an inactivated influenza vaccine. CDR3s leave out the opening cysteine and the closing phenylalanine or tryptophan. Fields, in order: CDR3 length, V gene, CDR3 protein.

>13|TRBV7-2
ASSHAGNAGREQY
>12|TRBV2
ASSPDPSGNTIY
>15|TRBV6-5
ASSYSFSGGRTDTQY
>15|TRBV20-1
SANLLAGGSRNNEQF
>10|TRBV28
ASRPGQYGYT
>14|TRBV14
ASSQVGSKNTGELF
>12|TRBV3-1
ASSQDARVHGYT
>12|TRBV6-1
ASSLQGVDSPLH
>14|TRBV5-1
ASSGGGTGFYNEQF
>13|TRBV3-1
ASSQAGQGTGELF
>13|TRBV12-3/TRBV12-4
ASSAPGQRGRLAF
>13|TRBV28
ASSFGGVAKNIQY
>14|TRBV4-2
ASSQDDRAPDYGYT
>13|TRBV5-1
ASSLVDWLDNEQF
>12|TRBV5-5
ASSLVANNEKLF
>14|TRBV2
ATTGWGSSYNSPLH
>14|TRBV4-3
ASSQGHLSFNEKLF
>12|TRBV5-1
ASSFRGSGEKLF
>14|TRBV27
ASSPIGVLDLSEQY
>14|TRBV5-1
ASSALGGADGQPQH
>14|TRBV7-9
ASSLAGTSGAGELF
>11|TRBV6-4
ASSEQGWDEQF
>16|TRBV24-1
ATSDSSGASDSYNEQF
>9|TRBV7-2
ASSLGVAQY
>10|TRBV29-1
SVENSPYEQY
>13|TRBV18
ASSPIAGNTDTQY